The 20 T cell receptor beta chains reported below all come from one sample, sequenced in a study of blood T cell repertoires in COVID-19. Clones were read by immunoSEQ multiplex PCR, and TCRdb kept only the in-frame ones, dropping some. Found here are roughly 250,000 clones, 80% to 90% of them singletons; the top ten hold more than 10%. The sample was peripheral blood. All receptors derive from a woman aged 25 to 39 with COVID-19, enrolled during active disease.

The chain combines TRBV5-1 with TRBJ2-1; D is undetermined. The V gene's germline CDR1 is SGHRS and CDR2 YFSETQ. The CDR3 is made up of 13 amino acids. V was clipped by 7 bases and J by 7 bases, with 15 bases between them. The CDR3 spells CASRRLPSNEQFF. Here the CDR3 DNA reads TGCGCCAGCCGTAGACTGCCAAGTAATGAGCAGTTCTTC.

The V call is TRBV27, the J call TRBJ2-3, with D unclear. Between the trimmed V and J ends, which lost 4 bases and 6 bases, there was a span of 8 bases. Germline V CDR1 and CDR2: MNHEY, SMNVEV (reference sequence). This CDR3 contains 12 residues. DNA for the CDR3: TGTGCCAGCAGTTCCCTAGTCGATACGCAGTATTTT. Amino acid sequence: CASSSLVDTQYF.

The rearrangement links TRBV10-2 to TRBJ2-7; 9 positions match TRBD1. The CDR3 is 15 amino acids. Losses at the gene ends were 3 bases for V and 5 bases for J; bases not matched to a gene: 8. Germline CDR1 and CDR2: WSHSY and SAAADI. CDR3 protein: CASSDPGTGSHEQYF. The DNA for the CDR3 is TGCGCCAGCAGTGATCCCGGGACAGGGTCCCACGAGCAGTACTTC.

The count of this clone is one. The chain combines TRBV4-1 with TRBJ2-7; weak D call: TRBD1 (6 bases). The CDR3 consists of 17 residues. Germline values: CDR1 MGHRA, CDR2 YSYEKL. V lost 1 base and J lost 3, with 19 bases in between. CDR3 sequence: CASSQVYVTGNYYEQYF. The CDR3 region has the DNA TGCGCCAGCAGCCAAGTATATGTGACAGGAAATTACTACGAGCAGTACTTC.

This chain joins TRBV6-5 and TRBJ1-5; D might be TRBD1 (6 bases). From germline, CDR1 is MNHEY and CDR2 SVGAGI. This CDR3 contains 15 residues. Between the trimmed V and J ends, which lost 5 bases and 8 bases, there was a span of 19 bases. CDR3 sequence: CASSRRGTPEEPQHF. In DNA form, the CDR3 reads TGTGCCAGCAGTCGAAGGGGGACACCCGAGGAGCCCCAGCATTTT.

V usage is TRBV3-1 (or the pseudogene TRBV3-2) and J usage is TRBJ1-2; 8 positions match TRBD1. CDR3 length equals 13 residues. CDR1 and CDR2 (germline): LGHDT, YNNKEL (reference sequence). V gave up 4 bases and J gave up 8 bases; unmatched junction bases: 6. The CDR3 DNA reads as TGTGCCAGCAGCCTGGGACAGGAGAGGGGCTACACCTTC. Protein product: CASSLGQERGYTF.

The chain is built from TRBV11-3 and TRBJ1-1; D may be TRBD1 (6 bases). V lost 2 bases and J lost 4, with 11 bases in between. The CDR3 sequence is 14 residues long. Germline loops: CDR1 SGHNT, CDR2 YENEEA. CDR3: CASSLKGGSTEAFF. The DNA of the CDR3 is TGTGCCAGCAGCTTAAAGGGGGGGTCCACTGAAGCTTTCTTT.

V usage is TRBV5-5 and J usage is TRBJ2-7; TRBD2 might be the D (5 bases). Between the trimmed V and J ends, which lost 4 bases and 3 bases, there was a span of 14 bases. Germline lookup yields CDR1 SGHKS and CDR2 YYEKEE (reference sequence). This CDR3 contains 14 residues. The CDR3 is CASSPGLGGYEQYF. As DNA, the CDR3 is TGTGCCAGCAGCCCCGGTTTAGGAGGCTACGAGCAGTACTTC.

CDR3 amino acids: CASSRTSGGLGEQYF. In nucleotides, the CDR3 is TGTGCCAGCTCACGGACTAGCGGGGGTTTGGGCGAGCAGTACTTC. V gene TRBV18 combines with J gene TRBJ2-7; TRBD2 aligns across 13 bases. Trimming cost V 4 bases and J 6 bases; bases outside gene matches: 6. Germline V gene data show CDR1 as KGHSH and CDR2 as LQKENI. The CDR3 spans 15 residues.

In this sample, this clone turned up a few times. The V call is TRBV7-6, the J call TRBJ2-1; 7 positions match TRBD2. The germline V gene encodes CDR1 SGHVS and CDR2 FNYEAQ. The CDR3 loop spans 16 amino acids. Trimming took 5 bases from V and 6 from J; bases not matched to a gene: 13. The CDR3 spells CASSLIGRGTRNEQFF. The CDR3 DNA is TGTGCCAGCAGCCTTATTGGGCGGGGGACCCGCAATGAGCAGTTCTTC.

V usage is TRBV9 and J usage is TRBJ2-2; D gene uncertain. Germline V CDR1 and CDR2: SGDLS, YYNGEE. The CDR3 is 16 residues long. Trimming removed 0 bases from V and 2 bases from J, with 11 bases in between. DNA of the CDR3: TGTGCCAGCAGCGTAGACTTTAGTGTAAACACCGGGGAGCTGTTTTTT. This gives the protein CASSVDFSVNTGELFF.

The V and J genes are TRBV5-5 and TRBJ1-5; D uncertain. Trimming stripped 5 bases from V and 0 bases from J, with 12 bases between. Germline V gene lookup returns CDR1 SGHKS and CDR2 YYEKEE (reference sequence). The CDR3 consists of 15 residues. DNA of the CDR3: TGTGCCAGCAGTGTTGACAAAAATAGCAATCAGCCCCAGCATTTT. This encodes CASSVDKNSNQPQHF. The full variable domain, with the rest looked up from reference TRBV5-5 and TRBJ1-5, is DAGVTQSPTHLIKTRGQQVTLRCSPISGHKSVSWYQQVLGQGPQFIFQYYEKEERGRGNFPDRFSARQFPNYSSELNVNALLLGDSALYLCASSVDKNSNQPQHFGDGTRLSIL.

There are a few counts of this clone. CDR3 nucleotides: TGTGCCAGTAGTATAGTGGAGAGCTATAATTCACCCCTCCACTTT. It is translated as CASSIVESYNSPLHF. V and J are TRBV19 and TRBJ1-6, with unresolved D. V lost 1 base to trimming and J lost 3 bases, with 7 bases between them. CDR1 LNHDA and CDR2 SQIVND come from the germline V gene (reference sequence). There are 15 residues in the CDR3.

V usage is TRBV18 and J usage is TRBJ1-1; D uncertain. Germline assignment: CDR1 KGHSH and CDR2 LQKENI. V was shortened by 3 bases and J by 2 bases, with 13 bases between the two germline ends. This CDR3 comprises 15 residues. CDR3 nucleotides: TGTGCCAGCTCACCGACGGGGAATAGAAACACTGAAGCTTTCTTT. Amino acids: CASSPTGNRNTEAFF.

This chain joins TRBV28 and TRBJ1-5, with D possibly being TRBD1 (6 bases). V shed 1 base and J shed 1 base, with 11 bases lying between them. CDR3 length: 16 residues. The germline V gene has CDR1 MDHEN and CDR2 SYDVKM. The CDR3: CASSLLRRGSNQPQHF. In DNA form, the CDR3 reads TGTGCCAGCAGTTTATTGCGCAGGGGAAGCAATCAGCCCCAGCATTTT.

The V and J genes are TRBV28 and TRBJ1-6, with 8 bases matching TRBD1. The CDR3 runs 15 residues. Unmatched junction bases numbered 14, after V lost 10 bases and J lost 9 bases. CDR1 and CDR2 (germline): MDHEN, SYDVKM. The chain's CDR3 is CATTTAGGISSPLHF. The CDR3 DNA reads TGTGCCACCACGACCGCAGGGGGCATAAGTTCACCCCTCCACTTT.

In nucleotides, the CDR3 is TGTGCCAGCAGCCCCCGGGACAACCAAGAGACCCAGTACTTC. It encodes CASSPRDNQETQYF. The chain carries TRBV11-2 and TRBJ2-5, with D possibly being TRBD1 (6 bases). From germline, CDR1 is SGHAT and CDR2 FQNNGV. There are 14 residues in the CDR3. Between the trimmed V and J ends, which lost 5 bases and 0 bases, there was a span of 10 bases.

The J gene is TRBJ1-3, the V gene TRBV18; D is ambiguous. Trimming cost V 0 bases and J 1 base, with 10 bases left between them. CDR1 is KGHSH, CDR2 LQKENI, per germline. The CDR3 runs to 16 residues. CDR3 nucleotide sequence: TGTGCCAGCTCACCACCGTCGACACCATCTGGAAACACCATATATTTT. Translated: CASSPPSTPSGNTIYF.

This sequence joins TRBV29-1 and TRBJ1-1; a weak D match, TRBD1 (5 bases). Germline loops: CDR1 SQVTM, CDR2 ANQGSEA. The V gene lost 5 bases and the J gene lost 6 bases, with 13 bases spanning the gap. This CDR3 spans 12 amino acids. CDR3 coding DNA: TGCAGCGTTAAAAGACAGTTCGCTGAAGCTTTCTTT. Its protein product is CSVKRQFAEAFF.

The CDR3 DNA is TGTGCCAGCAGCCCCGTTAGCGGGGGAAGGGAGACCCAGTACTTC. This translates into CASSPVSGGRETQYF. The genes are TRBV7-9 and TRBJ2-5; 9 bases are a match to TRBD2. The CDR3 is made up of 15 amino acids. The junction had 9 bases not matched to a gene; V was cut back by 5 bases and J by 5 bases. Looked up from germline, CDR1 is SEHNR and CDR2 is FQNEAQ (reference sequence).